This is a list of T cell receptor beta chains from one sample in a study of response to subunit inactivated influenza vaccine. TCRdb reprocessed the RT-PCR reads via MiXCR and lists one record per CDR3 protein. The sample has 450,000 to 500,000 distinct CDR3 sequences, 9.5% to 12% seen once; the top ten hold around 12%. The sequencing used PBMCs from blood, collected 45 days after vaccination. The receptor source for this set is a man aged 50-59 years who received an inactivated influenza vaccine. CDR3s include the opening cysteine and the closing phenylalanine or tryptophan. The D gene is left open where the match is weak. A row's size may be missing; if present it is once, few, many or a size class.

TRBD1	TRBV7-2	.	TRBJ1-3	CASSLEGTGANTIYF	TGTGCCAGCAGCTTAGAAGGGACAGGGGCAAACACCATATATTTT
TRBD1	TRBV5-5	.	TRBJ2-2	CASSSGTGWTGELFF	TGTGCCAGCAGCTCCGGGACAGGGTGGACCGGGGAGCTGTTTTTT
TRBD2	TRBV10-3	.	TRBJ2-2	CAISGGGSNTGELFF	TGTGCCATCAGTGGCGGGGGATCGAACACCGGGGAGCTGTTTTTT
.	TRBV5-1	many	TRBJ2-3	CASSLETDTQYF	TGTGCCAGCAGCTTAGAAACAGATACGCAGTATTTT
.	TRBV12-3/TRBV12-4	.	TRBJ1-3	CASRTDSGNTIYF	TGTGCCAGCAGGACAGACTCTGGAAACACCATATATTTT
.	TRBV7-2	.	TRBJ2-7	CASSFPGITYEQYF	TGTGCCAGCAGCTTCCCAGGGATTACCTACGAGCAGTACTTC
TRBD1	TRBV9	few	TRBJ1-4	CASSGQGQGIEKLFF	TGTGCCAGCAGCGGGCAGGGACAGGGAATCGAAAAACTGTTTTTT
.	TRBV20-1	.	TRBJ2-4	CSAPGEGAKNIQYF	TGCAGTGCCCCAGGGGAGGGCGCCAAAAACATTCAGTACTTC
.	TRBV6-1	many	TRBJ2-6	CASSTASSGANVLTF	TGTGCCAGCAGTACGGCCAGCTCTGGGGCCAACGTCCTGACTTTC
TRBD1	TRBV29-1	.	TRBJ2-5	CSVTLTGGKETQYF	TGCAGCGTTACCTTGACAGGGGGCAAAGAGACCCAGTACTTC
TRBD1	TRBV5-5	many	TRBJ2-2	CASSYRRDRDSGELFF	TGTGCCAGCAGCTACCGACGGGACAGGGATTCCGGGGAGCTGTTTTTT
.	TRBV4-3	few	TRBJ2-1	CASSPQQGVQYNEQFF	TGCGCCAGCAGCCCCCAGCAGGGTGTACAATACAATGAGCAGTTCTTC
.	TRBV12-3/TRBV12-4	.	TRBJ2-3	CASSLAPSSSTDTQYF	TGTGCCAGCAGTTTAGCGCCTTCTTCCAGCACAGATACGCAGTATTTT
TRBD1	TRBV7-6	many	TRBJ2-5	CASSLGGQGVQETQYF	TGTGCCAGCAGCTTAGGGGGACAGGGGGTGCAAGAGACCCAGTACTTC
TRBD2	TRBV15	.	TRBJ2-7	CATSRPLAGKYEQYF	TGTGCCACCAGCAGACCACTAGCGGGGAAATACGAGCAGTACTTC
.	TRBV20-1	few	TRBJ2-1	CSASGTFSYNEQFF	TGCAGTGCATCTGGGACTTTCTCCTACAATGAGCAGTTCTTC
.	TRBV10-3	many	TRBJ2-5	CAISDPGVAQETQYF	TGTGCCATCAGCGACCCCGGCGTTGCCCAAGAGACCCAGTACTTC
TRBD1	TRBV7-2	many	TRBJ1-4	CASSRDDRANEKLFF	TGTGCCAGCAGCCGAGACGACAGGGCTAATGAAAAACTGTTTTTT
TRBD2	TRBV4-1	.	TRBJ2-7	CASSQPGLAGGLEQYF	TGCGCCAGCAGCCAACCCGGACTAGCGGGGGGGCTCGAGCAGTACTTC
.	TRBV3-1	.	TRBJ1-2	CASSQDSGRGYTF	TGTGCCAGCAGCCAAGATTCAGGGCGCGGCTACACCTTC
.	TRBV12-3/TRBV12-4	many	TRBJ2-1	CASSLGGRGNEQFF	TGTGCCAGCAGTTTGGGGGGAAGGGGCAATGAGCAGTTCTTC
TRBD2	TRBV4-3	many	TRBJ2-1	CASSQEGAGSSYNEQFF	TGCGCCAGCAGCCAAGAGGGAGCGGGGAGCTCCTACAATGAGCAGTTCTTC
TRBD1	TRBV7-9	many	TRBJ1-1	CASRRDSYTEAFF	TGTGCCAGCAGGAGGGACAGTTACACTGAAGCTTTCTTT
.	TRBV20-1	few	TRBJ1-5	CSAVPGSPRGPQHF	TGCAGTGCCGTCCCCGGGAGCCCCAGGGGGCCCCAGCATTTT
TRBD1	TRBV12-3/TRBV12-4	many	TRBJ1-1	CASSLVGTGAAEAFF	TGTGCCAGCAGTTTAGTCGGGACAGGGGCCGCTGAAGCTTTCTTT
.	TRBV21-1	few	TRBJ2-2	CASSKVASPGELFF	TGTGCCAGCAGCAAAGTAGCTAGCCCCGGGGAGCTGTTTTTT
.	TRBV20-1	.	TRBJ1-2	CSARDRNRMYGYTF	TGCAGTGCTAGAGATCGAAACAGAATGTATGGCTACACCTTC
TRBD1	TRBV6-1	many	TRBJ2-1	CAGLTGRNEQFF	TGTGCCGGACTGACAGGGCGGAATGAGCAGTTCTTC
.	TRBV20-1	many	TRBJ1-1	CSARDALLLSRGEAFF	TGCAGTGCTAGAGATGCCCTCCTTCTTAGTCGTGGTGAAGCTTTCTTT
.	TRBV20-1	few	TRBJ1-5	CSARDQPQGHSNQPQHF	TGCAGTGCTAGAGATCAGCCTCAGGGACATAGCAATCAGCCCCAGCATTTT
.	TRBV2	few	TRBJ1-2	CASSEFSNYGYTF	TGTGCCAGCAGTGAGTTTTCTAACTATGGCTACACCTTC
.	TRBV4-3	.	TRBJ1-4	CASSQGSRATNEKLFF	TGCGCCAGCAGCCAAGGGAGCAGAGCAACTAATGAAAAACTGTTTTTT
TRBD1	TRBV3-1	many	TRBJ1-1	CASSRDRVTEAFF	TGTGCCAGCAGCCGGGACAGGGTCACTGAAGCTTTCTTT
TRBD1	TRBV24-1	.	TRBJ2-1	CATSDNDRGAYNEQFF	TGTGCCACCAGTGACAATGACAGGGGAGCTTACAATGAGCAGTTCTTC
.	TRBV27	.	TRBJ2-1	CASSPLGFGIEQFF	TGTGCCAGCAGTCCACTGGGGTTCGGCATTGAGCAGTTCTTC
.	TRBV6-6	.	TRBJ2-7	CASNFGTKGEQYF	TGTGCCAGCAATTTTGGGACGAAAGGCGAGCAGTACTTC
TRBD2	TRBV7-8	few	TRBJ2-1	CASSPTAGGRSSYNEQFF	TGTGCCAGCAGCCCCACAGCGGGGGGCCGCAGCTCCTACAATGAGCAGTTCTTC
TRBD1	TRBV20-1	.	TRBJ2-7	CSARIDGQGAYEQYF	TGCAGTGCTAGGATTGATGGGCAGGGGGCCTACGAGCAGTACTTC
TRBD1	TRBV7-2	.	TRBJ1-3	CASSKDRGGGNTIYF	TGTGCCAGCAGCAAGGACAGGGGAGGAGGAAACACCATATATTTT
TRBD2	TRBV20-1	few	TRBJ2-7	CSARTELAGYEQYF	TGCAGTGCCCGCACCGAACTAGCGGGGTACGAGCAGTACTTC
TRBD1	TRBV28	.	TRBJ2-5	CASSLSGQIGTQYF	TGTGCCAGCAGTTTATCGGGACAGATAGGGACCCAGTACTTC
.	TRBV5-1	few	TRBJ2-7	CASSFSTGYEQYF	TGCGCCAGCAGCTTTAGTACGGGCTACGAGCAGTACTTC
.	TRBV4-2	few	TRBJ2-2	CASSQDLSRLAGELFF	TGTGCCAGCAGCCAAGATCTAAGCCGGCTAGCCGGGGAGCTGTTTTTT
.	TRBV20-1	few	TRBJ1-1	CSARAGHMNTEAFF	TGCAGTGCTAGAGCTGGACACATGAACACTGAAGCTTTCTTT
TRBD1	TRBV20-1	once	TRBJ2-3	CSAEGTGTHPMDTKYF	TGCAGTGCTGAAGGGACAGGGACTCACCCAATGGATACGAAGTATTTT
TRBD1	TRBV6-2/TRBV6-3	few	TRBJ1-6	CASSYRQGVNSPLHF	TGTGCCAGCAGTTACCGCCAGGGGGTAAATTCACCCCTCCACTTT
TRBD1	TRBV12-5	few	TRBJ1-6	CASGPRQGDNSPLHF	TGTGCTAGTGGTCCAAGACAGGGGGATAATTCACCCCTCCACTTT
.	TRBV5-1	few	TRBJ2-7	CASSLRRGGYEQYF	TGCGCCAGCAGCCTACGGAGAGGTGGCTACGAGCAGTACTTC